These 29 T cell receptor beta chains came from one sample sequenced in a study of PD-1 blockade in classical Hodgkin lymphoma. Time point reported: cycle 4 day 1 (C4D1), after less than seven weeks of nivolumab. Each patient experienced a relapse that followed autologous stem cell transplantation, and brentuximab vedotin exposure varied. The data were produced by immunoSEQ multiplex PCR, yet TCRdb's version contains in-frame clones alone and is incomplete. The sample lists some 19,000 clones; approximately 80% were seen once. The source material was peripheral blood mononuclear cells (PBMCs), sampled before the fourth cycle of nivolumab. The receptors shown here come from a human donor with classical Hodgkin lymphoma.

The CDR3 reads CASSSQGEGAKNIQYF. Written as DNA, the CDR3 is TGTGCCAGCAGTTCCCAGGGTGAGGGGGCCAAAAACATTCAGTACTTC. The rearrangement uses TRBV28 and TRBJ2-4, with D possibly called TRBD1 or TRBD2 (5 bases each). In germline, CDR1 is MDHEN, CDR2 SYDVKM. V was trimmed by 4 bases and J by 1 base, leaving 14 bases between them. This CDR3 comprises 16 residues.

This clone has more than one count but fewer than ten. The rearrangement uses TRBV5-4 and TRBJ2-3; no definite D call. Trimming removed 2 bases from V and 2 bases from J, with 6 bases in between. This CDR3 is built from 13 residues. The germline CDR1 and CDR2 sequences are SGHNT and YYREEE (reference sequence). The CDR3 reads CASSFEHTDTQYF. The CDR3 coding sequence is TGTGCCAGCAGCTTCGAGCACACAGATACGCAGTATTTT.

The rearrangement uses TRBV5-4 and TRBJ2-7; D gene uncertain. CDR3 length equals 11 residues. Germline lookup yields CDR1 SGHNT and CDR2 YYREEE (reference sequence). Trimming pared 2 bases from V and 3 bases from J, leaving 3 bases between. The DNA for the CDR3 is TGTGCCAGCAGCTTTGGCTACGAGCAGTACTTC. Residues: CASSFGYEQYF.

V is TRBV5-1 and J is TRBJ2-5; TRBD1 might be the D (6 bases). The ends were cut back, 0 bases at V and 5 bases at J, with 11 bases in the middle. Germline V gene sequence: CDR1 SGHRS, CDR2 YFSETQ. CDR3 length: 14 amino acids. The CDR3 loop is CASSLEGVRETQYF. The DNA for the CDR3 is TGCGCCAGCAGCTTGGAGGGGGTCCGGGAGACCCAGTACTTC.

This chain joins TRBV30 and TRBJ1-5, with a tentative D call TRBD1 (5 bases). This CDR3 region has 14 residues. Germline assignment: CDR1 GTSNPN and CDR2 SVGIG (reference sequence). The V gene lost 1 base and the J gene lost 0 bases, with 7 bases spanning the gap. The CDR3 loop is CAWSGDSSNQPQHF. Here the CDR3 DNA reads TGTGCCTGGAGTGGAGACAGTAGCAATCAGCCCCAGCATTTT.

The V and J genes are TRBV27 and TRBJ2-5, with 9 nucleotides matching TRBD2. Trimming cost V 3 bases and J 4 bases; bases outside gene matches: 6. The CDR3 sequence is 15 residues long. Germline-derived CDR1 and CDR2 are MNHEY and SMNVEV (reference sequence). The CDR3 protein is CASSFGAAGGETQYF. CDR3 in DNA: TGTGCCAGCAGTTTCGGAGCAGCGGGGGGAGAGACCCAGTACTTC.

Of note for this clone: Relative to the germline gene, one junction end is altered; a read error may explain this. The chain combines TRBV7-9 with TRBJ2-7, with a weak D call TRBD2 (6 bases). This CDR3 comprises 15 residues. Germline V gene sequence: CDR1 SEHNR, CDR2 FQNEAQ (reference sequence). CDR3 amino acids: CASSQDVTSPIEQYF. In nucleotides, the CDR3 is TGCGCCAGCAGCCAAGACGTCACTAGCCCTATCGAGCAGTACTTC.

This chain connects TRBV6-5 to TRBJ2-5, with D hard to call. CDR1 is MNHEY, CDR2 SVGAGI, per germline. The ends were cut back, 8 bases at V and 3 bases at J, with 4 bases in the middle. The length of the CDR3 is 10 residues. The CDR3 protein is CASPEETQYF. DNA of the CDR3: TGTGCCAGCCCTGAAGAGACCCAGTACTTC.

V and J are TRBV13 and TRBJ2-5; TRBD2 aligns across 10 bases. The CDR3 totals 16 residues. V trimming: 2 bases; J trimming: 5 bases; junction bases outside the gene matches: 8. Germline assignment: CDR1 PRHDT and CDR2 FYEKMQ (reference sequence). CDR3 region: CASSLWSGGAKETQYF. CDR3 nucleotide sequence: TGTGCCAGCAGCTTATGGAGCGGGGGGGCGAAGGAGACCCAGTACTTC.

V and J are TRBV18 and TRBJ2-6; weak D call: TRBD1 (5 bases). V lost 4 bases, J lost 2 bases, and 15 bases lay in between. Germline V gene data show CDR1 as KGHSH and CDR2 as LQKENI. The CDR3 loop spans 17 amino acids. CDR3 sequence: CASSLLQGAPGANVLTF. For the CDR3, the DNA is TGTGCCAGCTCACTGCTTCAGGGTGCCCCTGGGGCCAACGTCCTGACTTTC. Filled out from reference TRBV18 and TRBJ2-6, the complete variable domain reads NAGVMQNPRHLVRRRGQEARLRCSPMKGHSHVYWYRQLPEEGLKFMVYLQKENIIDESGMPKERFSAEFPKEGPSILRIQQVVRGDSAAYFCASSLLQGAPGANVLTFGAGSRLTVL.

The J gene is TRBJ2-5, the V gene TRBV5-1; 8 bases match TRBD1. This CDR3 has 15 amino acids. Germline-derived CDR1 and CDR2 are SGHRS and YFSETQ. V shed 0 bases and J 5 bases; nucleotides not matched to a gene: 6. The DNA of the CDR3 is TGCGCCAGCAGCTTGGGCGGACAGGGTATGGAGACCCAGTACTTC. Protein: CASSLGGQGMETQYF.

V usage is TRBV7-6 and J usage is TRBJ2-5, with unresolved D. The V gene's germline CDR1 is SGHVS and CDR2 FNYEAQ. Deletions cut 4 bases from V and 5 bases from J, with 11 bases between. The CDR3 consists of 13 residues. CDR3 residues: CASSSRLWETQYF. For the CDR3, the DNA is TGTGCCAGCAGCTCGAGGTTGTGGGAGACCCAGTACTTC.

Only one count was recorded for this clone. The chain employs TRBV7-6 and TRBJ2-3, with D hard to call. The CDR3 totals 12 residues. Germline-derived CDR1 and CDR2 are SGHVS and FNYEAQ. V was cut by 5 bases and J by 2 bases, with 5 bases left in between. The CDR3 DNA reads TGTGCCAGCAGCCCAAACACAGATACGCAGTATTTT. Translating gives CASSPNTDTQYF.

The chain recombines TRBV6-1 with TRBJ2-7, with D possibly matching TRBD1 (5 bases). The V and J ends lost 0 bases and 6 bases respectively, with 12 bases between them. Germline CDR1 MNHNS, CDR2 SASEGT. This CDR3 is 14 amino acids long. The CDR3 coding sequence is TGTGCCAGCAGTGAAGCGATGGGGCCTGGCGAGCAGTACGTC. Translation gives CASSEAMGPGEQYV.

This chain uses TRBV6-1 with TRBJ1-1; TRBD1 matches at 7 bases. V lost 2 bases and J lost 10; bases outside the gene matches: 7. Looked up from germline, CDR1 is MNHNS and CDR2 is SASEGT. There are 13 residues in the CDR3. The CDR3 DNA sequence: TGTGCCAGCAGTGAATACCAGGGGGTTCCAGCTTTCTTT. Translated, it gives CASSEYQGVPAFF.

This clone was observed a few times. The CDR3 DNA reads as TGTGCCAGCAGTTACGGGACAGCCTATAATTCACCCCTCCACTTT. Translated, it gives CASSYGTAYNSPLHF. The chain joins TRBV6-6 to TRBJ1-6; TRBD1 matches at 7 bases. Trimming removed 2 bases from V and 2 bases from J; junction bases left unmatched: 0. Germline lookup yields CDR1 MNHNY and CDR2 SVGAGI (reference sequence). The CDR3 has 15 amino acids.

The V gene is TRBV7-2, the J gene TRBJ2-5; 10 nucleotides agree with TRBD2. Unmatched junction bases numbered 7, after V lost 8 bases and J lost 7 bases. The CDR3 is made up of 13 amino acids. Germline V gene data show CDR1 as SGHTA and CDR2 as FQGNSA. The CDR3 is CASHPAGGGTQYF. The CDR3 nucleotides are TGTGCCAGCCACCCAGCGGGAGGGGGGACCCAGTACTTC.

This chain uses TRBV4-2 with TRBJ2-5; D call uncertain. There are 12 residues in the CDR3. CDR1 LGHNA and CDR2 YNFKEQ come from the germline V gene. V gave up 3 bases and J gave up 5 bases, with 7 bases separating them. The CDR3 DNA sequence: TGTGCCAGCAGCCACCCGAGCGAGACCCAGTACTTC. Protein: CASSHPSETQYF.

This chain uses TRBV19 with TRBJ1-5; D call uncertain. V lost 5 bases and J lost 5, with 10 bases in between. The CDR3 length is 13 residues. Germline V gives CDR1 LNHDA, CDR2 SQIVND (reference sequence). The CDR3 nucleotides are TGTGCCAGTAGTGGAAGAGGATATCAGCCCCAGCATTTT. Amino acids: CASSGRGYQPQHF. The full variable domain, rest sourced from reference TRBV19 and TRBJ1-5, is DGGITQSPKYLFRKEGQNVTLSCEQNLNHDAMYWYRQDPGQGLRLIYYSQIVNDFQKGDIAEGYSVSREKKESFPLTVTSAQKNPTAFYLCASSGRGYQPQHFGDGTRLSIL.

The CDR3 sequence is CASSLAPGSYEQYV. In DNA, the CDR3 is TGTGCCAGCAGCTTAGCCCCGGGTTCCTACGAGCAGTACGTC. The rearrangement links TRBV7-2 to TRBJ2-7, with unresolved D. Trimming took 0 bases from V and 1 from J, leaving 7 bases between them. The CDR3 extends over 14 amino acids. CDR1 and CDR2 from the germline V gene are SGHTA and FQGNSA.

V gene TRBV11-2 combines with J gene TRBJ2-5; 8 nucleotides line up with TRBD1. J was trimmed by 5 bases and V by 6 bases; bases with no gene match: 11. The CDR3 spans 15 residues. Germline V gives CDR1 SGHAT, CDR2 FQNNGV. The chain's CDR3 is CASSRGDRGDETQYF. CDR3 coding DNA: TGTGCCAGCAGTCGCGGCGACAGGGGCGATGAGACCCAGTACTTC.

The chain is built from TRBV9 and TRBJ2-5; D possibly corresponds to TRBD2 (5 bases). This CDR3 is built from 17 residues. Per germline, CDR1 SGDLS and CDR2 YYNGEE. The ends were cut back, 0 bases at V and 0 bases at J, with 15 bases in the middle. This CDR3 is CASSVAPPGSYQETQYF. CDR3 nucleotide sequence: TGTGCCAGCAGCGTAGCCCCTCCGGGATCGTACCAAGAGACCCAGTACTTC.

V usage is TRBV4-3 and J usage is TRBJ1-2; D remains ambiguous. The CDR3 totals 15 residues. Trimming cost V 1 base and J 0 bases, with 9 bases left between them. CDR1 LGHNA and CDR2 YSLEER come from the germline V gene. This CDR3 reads CASSQADSTNYGYTF. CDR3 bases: TGCGCCAGCAGCCAAGCGGACTCTACTAACTATGGCTACACCTTC.

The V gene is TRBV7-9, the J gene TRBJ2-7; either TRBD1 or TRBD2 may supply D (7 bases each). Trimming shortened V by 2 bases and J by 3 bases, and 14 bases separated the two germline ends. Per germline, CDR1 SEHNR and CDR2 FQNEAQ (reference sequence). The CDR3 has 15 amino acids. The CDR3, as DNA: TGTGCCAGCAGCTTATTCCCAGGGGGGGACTACGAGCAGTACTTC. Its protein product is CASSLFPGGDYEQYF. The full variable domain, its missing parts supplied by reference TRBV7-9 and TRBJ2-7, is DTGVSQNPRHKITKRGQNVTFRCDPISEHNRLYWYRQTLGQGPEFLTYFQNEAQLEKSRLLSDRFSAERPKGSFSTLEIQRTEQGDSAMYLCASSLFPGGDYEQYFGPGTRLTVT.

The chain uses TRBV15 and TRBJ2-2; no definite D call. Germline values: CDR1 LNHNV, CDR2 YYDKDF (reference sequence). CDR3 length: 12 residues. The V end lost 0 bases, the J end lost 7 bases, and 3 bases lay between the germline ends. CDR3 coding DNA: TGTGCCACCAGCAGAGAGAGCGGGGAGCTGTTTTTT. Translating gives CATSRESGELFF.

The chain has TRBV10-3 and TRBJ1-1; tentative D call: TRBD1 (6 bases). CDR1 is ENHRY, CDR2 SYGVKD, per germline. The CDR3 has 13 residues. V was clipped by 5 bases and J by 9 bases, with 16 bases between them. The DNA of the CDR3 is TGTGCCATCAGTCCAGGGGACCTTAGGCAAGCTTTCTTT. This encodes CAISPGDLRQAFF.

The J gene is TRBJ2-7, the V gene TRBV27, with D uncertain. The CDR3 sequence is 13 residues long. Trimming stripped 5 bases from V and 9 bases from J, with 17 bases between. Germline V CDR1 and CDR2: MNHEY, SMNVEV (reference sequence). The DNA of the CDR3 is TGTGCCAGCAGTGAGACTTCGACGCGACCGCAGTACGTC. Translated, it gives CASSETSTRPQYV.

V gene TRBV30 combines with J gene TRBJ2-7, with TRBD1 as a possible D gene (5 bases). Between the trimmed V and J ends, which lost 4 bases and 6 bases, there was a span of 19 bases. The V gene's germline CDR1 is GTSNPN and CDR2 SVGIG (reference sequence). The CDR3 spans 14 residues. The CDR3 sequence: CAWTGKKVFVEQYF. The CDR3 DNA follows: TGTGCCTGGACAGGGAAGAAGGTTTTCGTCGAGCAGTACTTC.

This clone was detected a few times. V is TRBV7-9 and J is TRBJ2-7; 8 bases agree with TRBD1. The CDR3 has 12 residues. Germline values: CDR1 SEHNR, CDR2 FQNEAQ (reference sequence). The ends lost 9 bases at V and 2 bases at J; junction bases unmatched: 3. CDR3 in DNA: TGTGCCAGTGGACAGGGCACCTACGAGCAGTACTTC. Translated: CASGQGTYEQYF.